This TCR beta chain was obtained from a study of cytomegalovirus exposure and HLA in healthy donors. Germline lookup yields CDR1 MNHNS and CDR2 SASEGT. Trimming removed 4 bases from V and 6 bases from J; junction bases left unmatched: 6. CDR3 length: 14 amino acids. PCR employed 60 Vbeta and 13 Jbeta primers. This table comes from immunoSEQ multiplex PCR, and its TCRdb copy is limited to in-frame clones, with some not included. The sample lists around 120,000 clones, approximately 70% occurring once. Those who donated were healthy bone marrow donors. Donors had nominal health at sampling but likely had unrecorded immune exposures.

The chain has TRBV6-1 and TRBJ1-1; the match to TRBD1 covers 9 bases. The TCR was taken from a man aged 30 to 39 in good health and CMV-seropositive. Sequencing was carried out using PBMCs. The CDR3 DNA follows: TGTGCCAGCAGTGGAGGACAGGGGTTCCCTGAAGCTTTCTTT. This encodes CASSGGQGFPEAFF.